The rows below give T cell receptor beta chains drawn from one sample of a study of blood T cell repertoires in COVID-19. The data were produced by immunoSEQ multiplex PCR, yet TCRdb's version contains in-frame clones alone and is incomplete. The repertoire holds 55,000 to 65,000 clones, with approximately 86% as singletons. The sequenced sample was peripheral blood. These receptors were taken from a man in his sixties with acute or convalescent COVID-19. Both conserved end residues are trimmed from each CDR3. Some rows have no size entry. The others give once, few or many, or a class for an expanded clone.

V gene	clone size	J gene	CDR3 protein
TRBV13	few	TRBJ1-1	ASLQGAF
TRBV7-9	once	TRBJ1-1	ASSLLGRGAMNTEAF
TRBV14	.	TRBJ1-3	ASRPDPRQYAPGNTIY
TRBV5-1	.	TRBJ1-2	ASSPWTGEGFGYT
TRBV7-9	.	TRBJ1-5	ASSLTGQGAQPQH
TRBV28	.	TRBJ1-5	ASRSGTAGHQPQH
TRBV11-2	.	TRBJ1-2	ASSLPDRGRGYT
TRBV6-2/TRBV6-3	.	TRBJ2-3	ASSYSGGLASFIFTQY
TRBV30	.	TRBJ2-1	AWSLDRGAGNEQF
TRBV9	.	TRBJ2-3	ASSVGTSGTDTQY
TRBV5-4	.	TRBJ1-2	ASSQETGQGALGYGYT
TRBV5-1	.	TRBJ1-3	ASSLGIMSRGSGNTIY
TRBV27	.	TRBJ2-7	ASRPNRSYEQY
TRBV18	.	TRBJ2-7	ASSPRLDTYEQY
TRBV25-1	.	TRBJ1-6	ASSEEGVSPLH
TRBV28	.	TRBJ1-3	ASSLLSFPGNTIY
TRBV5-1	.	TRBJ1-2	ASSLSTGNGYT
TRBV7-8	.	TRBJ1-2	ASSLDRPYGYT
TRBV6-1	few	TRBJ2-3	ASSELGGRATDTQY
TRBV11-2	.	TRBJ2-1	ASSRSGLPILSYNEQF
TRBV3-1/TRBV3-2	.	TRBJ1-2	ASSQSWDRVGANYGYT
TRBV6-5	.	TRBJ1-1	ASSYSRGDTEAF
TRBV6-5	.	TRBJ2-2	ASSEGGVGELF
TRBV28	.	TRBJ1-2	ASRQPPDRDLDGYT
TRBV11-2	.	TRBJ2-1	ASSLYLAGVGEQF
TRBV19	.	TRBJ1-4	ASSKPGTGDGKLF
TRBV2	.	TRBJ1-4	ASRPTRLYEKLF
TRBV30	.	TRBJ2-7	AWSPMTGSYEQY
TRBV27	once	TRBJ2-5	ASSLFGRQETQY
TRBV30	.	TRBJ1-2	AWSRGDNYGYT